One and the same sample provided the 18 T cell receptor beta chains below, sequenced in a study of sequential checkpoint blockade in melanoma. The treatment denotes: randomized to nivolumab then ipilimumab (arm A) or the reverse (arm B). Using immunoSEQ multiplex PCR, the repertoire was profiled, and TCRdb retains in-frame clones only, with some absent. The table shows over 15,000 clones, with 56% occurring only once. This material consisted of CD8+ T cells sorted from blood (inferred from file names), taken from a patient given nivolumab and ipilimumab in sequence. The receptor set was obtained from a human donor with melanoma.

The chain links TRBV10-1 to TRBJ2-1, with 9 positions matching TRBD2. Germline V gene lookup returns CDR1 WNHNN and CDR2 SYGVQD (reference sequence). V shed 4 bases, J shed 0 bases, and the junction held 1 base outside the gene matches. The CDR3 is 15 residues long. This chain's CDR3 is CASSVLAGSYNEQFF. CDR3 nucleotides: TGCGCCAGCAGTGTACTAGCGGGCTCCTACAATGAGCAGTTCTTC.

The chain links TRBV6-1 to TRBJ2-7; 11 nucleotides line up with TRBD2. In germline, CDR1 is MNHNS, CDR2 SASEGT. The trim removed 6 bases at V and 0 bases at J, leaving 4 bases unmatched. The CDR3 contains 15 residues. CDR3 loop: CASSITSGSSYEQYF. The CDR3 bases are TGTGCCAGCAGCATTACTAGCGGGAGCTCCTACGAGCAGTACTTC.

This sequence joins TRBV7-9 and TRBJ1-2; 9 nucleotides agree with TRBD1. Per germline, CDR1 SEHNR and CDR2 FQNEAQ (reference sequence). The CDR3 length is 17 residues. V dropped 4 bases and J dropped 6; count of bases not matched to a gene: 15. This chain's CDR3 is CASSSTLGDRARDGYTF. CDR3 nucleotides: TGTGCCAGCAGCTCCACCTTAGGGGACAGGGCAAGAGATGGCTACACCTTC.

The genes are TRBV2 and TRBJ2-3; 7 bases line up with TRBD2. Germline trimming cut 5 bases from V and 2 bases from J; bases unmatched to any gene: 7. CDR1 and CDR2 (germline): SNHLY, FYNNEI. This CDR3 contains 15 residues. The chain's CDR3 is CASSLDGTTTDTQYF. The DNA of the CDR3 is TGTGCCAGCAGTTTAGACGGGACTACCACAGATACGCAGTATTTT.

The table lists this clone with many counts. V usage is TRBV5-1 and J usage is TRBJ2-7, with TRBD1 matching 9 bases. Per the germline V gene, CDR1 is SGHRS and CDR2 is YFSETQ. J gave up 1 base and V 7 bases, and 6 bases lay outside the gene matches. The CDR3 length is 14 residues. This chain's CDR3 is CASHLGTGSYEQYF. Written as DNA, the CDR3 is TGCGCCAGCCATCTTGGGACAGGGTCCTACGAGCAGTACTTC.

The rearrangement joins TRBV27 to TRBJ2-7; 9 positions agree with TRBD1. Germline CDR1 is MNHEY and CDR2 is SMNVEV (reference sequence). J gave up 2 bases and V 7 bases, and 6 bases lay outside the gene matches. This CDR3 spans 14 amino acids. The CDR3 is CASKLDRGTYEQYF. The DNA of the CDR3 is TGTGCCAGCAAACTCGACAGGGGGACCTACGAGCAGTACTTC.

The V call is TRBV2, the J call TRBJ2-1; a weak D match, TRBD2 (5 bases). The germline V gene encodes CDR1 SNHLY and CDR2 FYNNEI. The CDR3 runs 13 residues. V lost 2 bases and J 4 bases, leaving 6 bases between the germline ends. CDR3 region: CASSESGYNEQFF. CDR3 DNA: TGTGCCAGCAGTGAATCGGGGTACAATGAGCAGTTCTTC.

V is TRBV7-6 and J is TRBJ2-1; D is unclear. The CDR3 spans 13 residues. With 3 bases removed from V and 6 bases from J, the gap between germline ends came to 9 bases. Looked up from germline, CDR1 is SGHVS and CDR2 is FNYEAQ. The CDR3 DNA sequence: TGTGCCAGCAGCTTTCTCTATGCCAATGAGCAGTTCTTC. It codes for CASSFLYANEQFF.

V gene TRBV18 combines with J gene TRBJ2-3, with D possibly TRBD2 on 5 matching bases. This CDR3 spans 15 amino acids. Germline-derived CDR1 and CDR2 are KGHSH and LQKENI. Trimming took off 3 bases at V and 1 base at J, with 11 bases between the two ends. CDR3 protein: CASSPVGGGTDTQYF. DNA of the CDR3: TGTGCCAGCTCACCGGTTGGAGGAGGCACAGATACGCAGTATTTT.

The CDR3 loop is CAWSLGSHQPQHF. The DNA of the CDR3 is TGTGCCTGGAGTCTTGGGAGCCATCAGCCCCAGCATTTT. The chain is built from TRBV30 and TRBJ1-5, with D unresolved. The CDR3 extends over 13 amino acids. Germline lookup yields CDR1 GTSNPN and CDR2 SVGIG (reference sequence). Trimming cost V 2 bases and J 5 bases, with 10 bases left between them.

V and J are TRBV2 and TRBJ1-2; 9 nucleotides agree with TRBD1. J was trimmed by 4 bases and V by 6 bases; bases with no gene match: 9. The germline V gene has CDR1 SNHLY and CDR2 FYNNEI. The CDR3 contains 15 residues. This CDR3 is CASSSTGGESYGYTF. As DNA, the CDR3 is TGTGCCAGCAGCTCGACAGGGGGTGAGAGCTATGGCTACACCTTC.

CDR3 DNA: TGTGCCAGCAGCAATCTCCCCCGGGGGGCCCTATACAATGAGCAGTTCTTC. Amino acid sequence: CASSNLPRGALYNEQFF. The chain combines TRBV7-3 with TRBJ2-1; possible D gene TRBD2, 7 bases. This CDR3 is 17 amino acids long. CDR1 is SGHTA, CDR2 FQGTGA, per germline. Trimming removed 5 bases from V and 4 bases from J, with 21 bases in between. Combining the CDR3 with reference TRBV7-3 and TRBJ2-1 gives the whole variable domain GAGVSQTPSNKVTEKGKYVELRCDPISGHTALYWYRQSLGQGPEFLIYFQGTGAADDSGLPNDRFFAVRPEGSVSTLKIQRTERGDSAVYLCASSNLPRGALYNEQFFGPGTRLTVL.

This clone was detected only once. Written as DNA, the CDR3 is TGTGCCAGCAGCTCCGGGCCGTGGAGGGGAGAATACGAGCAGTACTTC. Translated: CASSSGPWRGEYEQYF. The chain links TRBV7-9 to TRBJ2-7, with a weak D call TRBD2 (6 bases). Germline-derived CDR1 and CDR2 are SEHNR and FQNEAQ (reference sequence). The CDR3 runs 16 residues. V lost 4 bases, J lost 4 bases, and 20 bases lay in between. Combining the CDR3 with reference TRBV7-9 and TRBJ2-7 gives the whole variable domain DTGVSQNPRHKITKRGQNVTFRCDPISEHNRLYWYRQTLGQGPEFLTYFQNEAQLEKSRLLSDRFSAERPKGSFSTLEIQRTEQGDSAMYLCASSSGPWRGEYEQYFGPGTRLTVT.

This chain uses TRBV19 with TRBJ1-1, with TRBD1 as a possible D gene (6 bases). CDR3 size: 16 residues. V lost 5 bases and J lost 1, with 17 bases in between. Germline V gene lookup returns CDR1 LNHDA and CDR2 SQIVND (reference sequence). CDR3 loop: CASSHAGGAKNTEAFF. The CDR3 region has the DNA TGTGCCAGTAGTCATGCTGGGGGGGCGAAGAACACTGAAGCTTTCTTT.

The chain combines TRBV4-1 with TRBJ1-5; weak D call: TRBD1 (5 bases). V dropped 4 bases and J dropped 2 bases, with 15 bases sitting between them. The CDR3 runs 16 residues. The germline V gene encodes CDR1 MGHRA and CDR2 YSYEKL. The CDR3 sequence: CASSPGQGWGNQPQHF. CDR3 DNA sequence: TGCGCCAGCAGCCCGGGTCAGGGATGGGGCAATCAGCCCCAGCATTTT.

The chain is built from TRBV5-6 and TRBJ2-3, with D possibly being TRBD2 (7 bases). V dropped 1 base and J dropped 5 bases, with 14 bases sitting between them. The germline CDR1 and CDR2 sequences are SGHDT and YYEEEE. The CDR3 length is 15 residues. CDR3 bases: TGTGCCAGCAGCTTGATACCAGGGGAGGGAGATACGCAGTATTTT. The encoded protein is CASSLIPGEGDTQYF.

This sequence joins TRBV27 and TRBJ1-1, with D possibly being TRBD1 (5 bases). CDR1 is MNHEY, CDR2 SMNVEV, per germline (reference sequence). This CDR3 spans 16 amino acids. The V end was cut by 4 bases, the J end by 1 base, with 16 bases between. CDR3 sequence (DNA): TGTGCCAGCAGTTCGGCGATAGGGGTAGGGAACACTGAAGCTTTCTTT. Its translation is CASSSAIGVGNTEAFF.

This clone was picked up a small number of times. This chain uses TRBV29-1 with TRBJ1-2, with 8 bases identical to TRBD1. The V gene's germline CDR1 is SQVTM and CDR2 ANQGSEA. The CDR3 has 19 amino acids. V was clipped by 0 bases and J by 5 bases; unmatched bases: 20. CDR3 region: CSVEDNSDRGLLRVYGYTF. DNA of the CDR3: TGCAGCGTTGAAGACAATTCAGACAGGGGCCTTTTAAGAGTTTATGGCTACACCTTC.